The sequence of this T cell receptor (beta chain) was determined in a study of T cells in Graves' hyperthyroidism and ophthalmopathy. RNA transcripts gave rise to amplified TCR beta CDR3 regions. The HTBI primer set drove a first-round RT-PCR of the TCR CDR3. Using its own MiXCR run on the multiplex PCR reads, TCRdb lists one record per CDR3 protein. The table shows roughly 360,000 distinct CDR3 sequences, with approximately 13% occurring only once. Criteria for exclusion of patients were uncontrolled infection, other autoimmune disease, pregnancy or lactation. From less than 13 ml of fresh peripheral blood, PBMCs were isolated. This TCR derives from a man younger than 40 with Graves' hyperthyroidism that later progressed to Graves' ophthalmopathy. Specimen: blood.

This chain's CDR3 is CAISPGPLSGYTF. The CDR3 DNA reads as TGTGCCATCTCTCCGGGCCCCCTAAGTGGCTACACCTTC. J is TRBJ1-2 and V is TRBV14; D gene ambiguous. The CDR3 runs 13 residues. The ends were cut back, 10 bases at V and 7 bases at J, with 19 bases in the middle. Germline V gene sequence: CDR1 SGHDN, CDR2 FVKESK.